Shown below are 24 T cell receptor beta chains from a single sample sequenced in a study of T cells in tuberculosis. The protocol was immunoSEQ multiplex PCR, while the TCRdb copy is restricted to in-frame clones and leaves out a portion. Of 20,000 to 25,000 clones in the sample, 95% to 98% were seen once. The material sequenced was PBMCs. These receptors were collected from a donor aged 5 to 30 with latent tuberculosis or without tuberculosis infection.

This clone appeared once. The J gene is TRBJ1-5, the V gene TRBV5-4; weak D call: TRBD1 (6 bases). Looked up from germline, CDR1 is SGHNT and CDR2 is YYREEE (reference sequence). With 4 bases removed from V and 4 bases from J, the gap between germline ends came to 9 bases. The CDR3 spans 13 residues. In DNA form, the CDR3 reads TGTGCCAGCAGCCCGGACAGTAATCAGCCCCAGCATTTT. The encoded protein is CASSPDSNQPQHF.

The rearrangement uses TRBV19 and TRBJ1-5; D is unresolved. From germline, CDR1 is LNHDA and CDR2 SQIVND (reference sequence). V was shortened by 5 bases and J by 4 bases, with 12 bases between the two germline ends. The CDR3 is made up of 14 amino acids. CDR3 sequence (DNA): TGTGCCAGTAGTTTGGGCTACTTTAATCAGCCCCAGCATTTT. It codes for CASSLGYFNQPQHF.

The sample holds one count of this clone. This chain connects TRBV27 to TRBJ2-7; 8 bases are a match to TRBD2. Germline V lookup: CDR1 MNHEY, CDR2 SMNVEV (reference sequence). This CDR3 has 13 amino acids. After removal of 5 bases from V and 6 bases from J, the junction contained 6 bases not matched to a gene. The DNA of the CDR3 is TGTGCCAGCAGTATAGCGGGAATCGGCGAGCAGTACTTC. It specifies CASSIAGIGEQYF.

The V call is TRBV5-4, the J call TRBJ1-5, with TRBD1 as a possible D gene (6 bases). CDR1 is SGHNT, CDR2 YYREEE, per germline (reference sequence). This CDR3 contains 14 residues. With 4 bases removed from V and 4 bases from J, the gap between germline ends came to 12 bases. CDR3 in amino acids: CASSSGQPNQPQHF. CDR3 sequence (DNA): TGTGCCAGCAGCAGTGGACAGCCAAATCAGCCCCAGCATTTT. The full variable domain, rest sourced from reference TRBV5-4 and TRBJ1-5, is ETGVTQSPTHLIKTRGQQVTLRCSSQSGHNTVSWYQQALGQGPQFIFQYYREEENGRGNFPPRFSGLQFPNYSSELNVNALELDDSALYLCASSSGQPNQPQHFGDGTRLSIL.

V and J are TRBV9 and TRBJ2-1; the match to TRBD2 covers 15 bases. The CDR3 runs to 18 residues. Germline CDR1 is SGDLS and CDR2 is YYNGEE. J gave up 5 bases and V 4 bases, and 10 bases lay outside the gene matches. The CDR3 nucleotides read TGTGCCAGCAGCCCCGGGACTAGCGGGGGGCCGAGGGACAATGAGCAGTTCTTC. It yields the protein CASSPGTSGGPRDNEQFF.

This rearrangement joins TRBV10-3 to TRBJ1-2; D is possibly TRBD1 (6 bases). The germline V gene has CDR1 ENHRY and CDR2 SYGVKD. Trimming cost V 3 bases and J 3 bases, with 14 bases left between them. CDR3 length equals 15 residues. CDR3 region: CAISEPQGGDYGYTF. The CDR3, as DNA: TGTGCCATCAGTGAACCACAAGGGGGGGACTATGGCTACACCTTC.

The chain recombines TRBV7-9 with TRBJ2-3, with a tentative D call TRBD1 (6 bases). Trimming took off 5 bases at V and 0 bases at J, with 12 bases between the two ends. The germline V gene has CDR1 SEHNR and CDR2 FQNEAQ (reference sequence). This CDR3 has 15 amino acids. The chain's CDR3 is CASSGGPTSTDTQYF. CDR3 in DNA: TGTGCCAGCAGCGGGGGCCCTACTAGCACAGATACGCAGTATTTT.

The chain carries TRBV21-1 and TRBJ2-7; the table's TRBD1 call for D was not verified on the DNA. TRBV21-1 is a pseudogene. This CDR3 has 16 residues. This chain's CDR3 is CASSKGSDSRTYEQYF. CDR3 DNA: TGTGCCAGCAGCAAAGGCAGCGACAGCAGGACCTACGAGCAGTACTTC.

The chain links TRBV5-6 to TRBJ2-7; TRBD1 aligns across 8 bases. The ends lost 4 bases at V and 7 bases at J; junction bases unmatched: 13. Germline CDR1 and CDR2: SGHDT and YYEEEE. The CDR3 extends over 15 amino acids. The chain's CDR3 is CASSPPGTGAGEQYF. CDR3 coding DNA: TGTGCCAGCAGCCCCCCCGGGACAGGAGCGGGTGAGCAGTACTTC. The whole variable domain, filled in from reference TRBV5-6 and TRBJ2-7, reads DAGVTQSPTHLIKTRGQQVTLRCSPKSGHDTVSWYQQALGQGPQFIFQYYEEEERQRGNFPDRFSGHQFPNYSSELNVNALLLGDSALYLCASSPPGTGAGEQYFGPGTRLTVT.

The chain couples TRBV12-5 to TRBJ2-1; 9 positions agree with TRBD1. Trimming took 4 bases from V and 8 from J; bases not matched to a gene: 6. CDR3 length: 14 amino acids. CDR1 is LGHNT, CDR2 FRNRAP, per germline. This CDR3 reads CASGSGTGRDEQFF. For the CDR3, the DNA is TGTGCTAGTGGTTCCGGGACAGGGAGGGATGAGCAGTTCTTC.

V gene TRBV11-3 combines with J gene TRBJ1-2; a possible D gene is TRBD1 (6 bases). V was shortened by 2 bases and J by 8 bases, with 12 bases between the two germline ends. This CDR3 spans 13 amino acids. The V gene's germline CDR1 is SGHNT and CDR2 YENEEA. CDR3 residues: CASSLSDTGGYTF. The CDR3 DNA sequence: TGTGCCAGCAGCTTAAGTGATACAGGGGGCTACACCTTC.

The CDR3 DNA sequence: TGTGCCAGCAGCTCGGGTAGCGGCCCCTACGAGCAGTACTTC. Amino acid sequence: CASSSGSGPYEQYF. This rearrangement joins TRBV5-6 to TRBJ2-7; weak D call: TRBD2 (6 bases). The V gene's germline CDR1 is SGHDT and CDR2 YYEEEE. This CDR3 contains 14 residues. Deletions cut 3 bases from V and 2 bases from J, with 12 bases between.

The J gene is TRBJ2-7, the V gene TRBV12-5; D possibly corresponds to TRBD2 (5 bases). V gave up 5 bases and J gave up 7 bases, with 12 bases separating them. This CDR3 is built from 12 residues. Germline CDR1 and CDR2: LGHNT and FRNRAP. The CDR3 nucleotides are TGTGCTAGTGGTCCTGGGTCGGGAGAGCAGTACTTC. Translated, it gives CASGPGSGEQYF.

This chain links TRBV19 with TRBJ1-1, with a possible D match to TRBD1 (5 bases). The germline V and J ends were trimmed by 3 bases and 1 base, with 18 bases remaining between them. There are 17 residues in the CDR3. Germline CDR1 LNHDA, CDR2 SQIVND (reference sequence). The CDR3 here is CASSIARVGLWNTEAFF. DNA for the CDR3: TGTGCCAGTAGTATCGCCAGGGTGGGGTTATGGAACACTGAAGCTTTCTTT.

This clone was observed a single time. The rearrangement uses TRBV10-3 and TRBJ1-1, with a weak D call TRBD1 (5 bases). V was cut by 8 bases and J by 4 bases, with 8 bases left in between. CDR1 ENHRY and CDR2 SYGVKD come from the germline V gene. The CDR3 covers 11 residues. CDR3 region: CAILTGTEAFF. CDR3 DNA: TGTGCCATCTTAACAGGCACTGAAGCTTTCTTT.

The V call is TRBV9, the J call TRBJ1-2; 8 bases align to TRBD1. CDR3 length: 14 amino acids. Trimming at V came to 4 bases and at J to 4 bases, leaving 6 bases not matched to a gene. Per germline, CDR1 SGDLS and CDR2 YYNGEE. CDR3 sequence reads: CASSLTGAIYGYTF. The CDR3 DNA sequence: TGTGCCAGCAGCCTGACAGGGGCGATCTATGGCTACACCTTC.

As concerns this clone: A junction end diverges from the germline sequence, so it may reflect a read error. This chain connects TRBV7-9 to TRBJ1-2; D may be TRBD1 (5 bases). Germline-derived CDR1 and CDR2 are SEHNR and FQNEAQ (reference sequence). This CDR3 contains 13 residues. In nucleotides, the CDR3 is TGTGCCAGCAGCTTAGTTTCCGGCTGGGGAGGGGTATTC. Encoded protein: CASSLVSGWGGVF.

The rearrangement uses TRBV19 and TRBJ2-1; 8 bases line up with TRBD2. CDR3 length: 16 amino acids. Germline V gives CDR1 LNHDA, CDR2 SQIVND (reference sequence). Trimming at V came to 4 bases and at J to 8 bases, leaving 13 bases not matched to a gene. CDR3 amino acids: CASSRPGLVMFDEQFF. The DNA for the CDR3 is TGTGCCAGTAGTAGACCGGGACTAGTGATGTTCGATGAGCAGTTCTTC.

The chain recombines TRBV7-2 with TRBJ2-1; 7 bases are shared with TRBD1. Trimming cost V 6 bases and J 4 bases; bases outside gene matches: 9. This CDR3 is built from 15 residues. Per germline, CDR1 SGHTA and CDR2 FQGNSA. The CDR3 DNA sequence: TGTGCCAGCAGGTACACAGGGGTTCGGTACAATGAGCAGTTCTTC. Translated: CASRYTGVRYNEQFF.

V and J are TRBV7-2 and TRBJ2-7; the D is unclear. The germline V and J ends were trimmed by 5 bases and 2 bases, with 7 bases remaining between them. The germline V gene encodes CDR1 SGHTA and CDR2 FQGNSA. This CDR3 contains 12 residues. The CDR3 DNA is TGTGCCAGCAGCCGAGAACCCTACGAGCAGTACTTC. Its translation is CASSREPYEQYF.

This chain joins TRBV29-1 and TRBJ1-1, with 9 positions matching TRBD1. Germline V gene lookup returns CDR1 SQVTM and CDR2 ANQGSEA. The CDR3 contains 17 residues. The trim removed 6 bases at V and 0 bases at J, leaving 14 bases unmatched. The CDR3 sequence is CSVTKDRGRRMNTEAFF. CDR3 nucleotide sequence: TGCAGCGTAACCAAGGACAGGGGCCGCCGGATGAACACTGAAGCTTTCTTT.

The rearrangement joins TRBV7-8 to TRBJ2-1; 8 nucleotides align to TRBD2. With 5 bases clipped from V and 8 bases from J, the junction kept 23 bases outside the gene matches. The CDR3 is 19 amino acids. The germline gives CDR1 SGHVS, CDR2 FQNEAQ. The CDR3 region is CASSVKRASGPPHHDEQFF. The CDR3 DNA follows: TGTGCCAGCAGCGTCAAGAGGGCTAGCGGGCCACCCCACCATGATGAGCAGTTCTTC.

The genes are TRBV19 and TRBJ1-1; unclear D gene. CDR1 and CDR2 from the germline V gene are LNHDA and SQIVND (reference sequence). Trimming shortened V by 6 bases and J by 3 bases, and 14 bases separated the two germline ends. The CDR3 is made up of 14 amino acids. The CDR3 DNA is TGTGCCAGTAGCTACCCGGAGGGTTACACTGAAGCTTTCTTT. Protein product: CASSYPEGYTEAFF.

The rearrangement uses TRBV28 and TRBJ1-5, with 8 bases that match TRBD1. This CDR3 comprises 16 residues. Per germline, CDR1 MDHEN and CDR2 SYDVKM. Unmatched junction bases numbered 6, after V lost 0 bases and J lost 5 bases. The CDR3 region is CASSLWHGQGDQPQHF. The CDR3 DNA is TGTGCCAGCAGTTTATGGCACGGACAGGGCGATCAGCCCCAGCATTTT.